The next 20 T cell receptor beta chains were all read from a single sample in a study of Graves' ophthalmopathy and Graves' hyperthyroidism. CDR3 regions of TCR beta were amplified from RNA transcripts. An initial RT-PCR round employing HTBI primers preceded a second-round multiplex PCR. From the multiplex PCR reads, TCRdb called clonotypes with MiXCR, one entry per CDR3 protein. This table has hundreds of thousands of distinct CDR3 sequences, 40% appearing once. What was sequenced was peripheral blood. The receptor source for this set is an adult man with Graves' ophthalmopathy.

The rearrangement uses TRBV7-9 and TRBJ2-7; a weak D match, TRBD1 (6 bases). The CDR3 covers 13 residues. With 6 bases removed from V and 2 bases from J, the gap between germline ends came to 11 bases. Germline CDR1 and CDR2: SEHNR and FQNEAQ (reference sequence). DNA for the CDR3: TGTGCCAGCAGGAGACAGGTAACCTACGAGCAGTACTTC. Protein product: CASRRQVTYEQYF.

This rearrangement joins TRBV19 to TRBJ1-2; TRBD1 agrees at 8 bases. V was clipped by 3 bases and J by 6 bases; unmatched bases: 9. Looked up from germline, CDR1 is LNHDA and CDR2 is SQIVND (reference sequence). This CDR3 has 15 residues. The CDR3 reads CASSISPGGGDGYTF. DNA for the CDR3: TGTGCCAGTAGTATTAGTCCAGGGGGCGGCGATGGCTACACCTTC.

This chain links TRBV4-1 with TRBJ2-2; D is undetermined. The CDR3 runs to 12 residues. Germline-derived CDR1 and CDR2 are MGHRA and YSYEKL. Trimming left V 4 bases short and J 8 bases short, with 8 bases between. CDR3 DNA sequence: TGCGCCAGCAGCCTCCCACAGGGGGAGCTGTTTTTT. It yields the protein CASSLPQGELFF.

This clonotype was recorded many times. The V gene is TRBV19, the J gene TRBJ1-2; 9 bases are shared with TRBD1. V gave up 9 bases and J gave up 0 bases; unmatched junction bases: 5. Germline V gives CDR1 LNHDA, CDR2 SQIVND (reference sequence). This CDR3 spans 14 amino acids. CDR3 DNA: TGTGCCAGCAGACGACAGGGGGCTAACTATGGCTACACCTTC. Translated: CASRRQGANYGYTF.

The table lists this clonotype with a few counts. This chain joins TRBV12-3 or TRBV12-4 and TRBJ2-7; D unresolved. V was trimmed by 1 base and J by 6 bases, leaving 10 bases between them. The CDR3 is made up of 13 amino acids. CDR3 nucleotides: TGTGCCAGCAGTTTAGACAGCTCAGGCGAGCAGTACTTC. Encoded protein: CASSLDSSGEQYF.

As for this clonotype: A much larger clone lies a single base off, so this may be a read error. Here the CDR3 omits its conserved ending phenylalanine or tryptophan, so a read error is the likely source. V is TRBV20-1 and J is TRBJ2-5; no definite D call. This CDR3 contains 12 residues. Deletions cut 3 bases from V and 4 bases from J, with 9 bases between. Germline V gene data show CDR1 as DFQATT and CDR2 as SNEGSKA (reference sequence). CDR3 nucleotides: TGCAGTGCTAGTTTGTCGGGAGAGACCCAGTACCTC. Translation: CSASLSGETQYL.

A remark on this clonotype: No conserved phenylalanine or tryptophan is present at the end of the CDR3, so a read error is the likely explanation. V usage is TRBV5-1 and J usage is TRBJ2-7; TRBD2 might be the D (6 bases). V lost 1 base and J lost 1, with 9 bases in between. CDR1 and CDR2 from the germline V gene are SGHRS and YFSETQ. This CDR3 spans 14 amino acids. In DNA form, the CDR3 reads TGCGCCAGCAGCTTGTTCGGGAGTTCCTACGAGCAGTACCTC. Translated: CASSLFGSSYEQYL.

The CDR3 spells CASSKGGLAGGNEQFF. CDR3 nucleotides: TGTGCCAGCAGCAAGGGGGGGCTAGCGGGAGGCAATGAGCAGTTCTTC. This rearrangement joins TRBV7-2 to TRBJ2-1; TRBD2 matches at 11 bases. Germline CDR1 and CDR2: SGHTA and FQGNSA. The CDR3 contains 16 residues. J lost 6 bases, V lost 5 bases, and 9 bases had no gene match.

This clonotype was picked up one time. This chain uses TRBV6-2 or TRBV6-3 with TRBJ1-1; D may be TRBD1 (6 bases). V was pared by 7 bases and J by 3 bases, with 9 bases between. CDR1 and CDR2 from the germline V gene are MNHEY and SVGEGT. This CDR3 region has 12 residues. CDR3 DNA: TGTGCCAGCATCCGGGGGCACACTGAAGCTTTCTTT. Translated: CASIRGHTEAFF.

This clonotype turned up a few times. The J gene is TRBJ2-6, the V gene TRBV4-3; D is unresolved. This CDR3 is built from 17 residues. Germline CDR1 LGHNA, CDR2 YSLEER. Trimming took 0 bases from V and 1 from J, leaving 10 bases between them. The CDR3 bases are TGCGCCAGCAGCCAAGATCTCCCGGGTTCTGGGGCCAACGTCCTGACTTTC. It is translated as CASSQDLPGSGANVLTF.

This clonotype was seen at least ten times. In DNA form, the CDR3 reads TGCAGCGTTGGACAGGGGGCCTTCCTGCCCTACGAGCAGTACTTC. Its translation is CSVGQGAFLPYEQYF. The V call is TRBV29-1, the J call TRBJ2-7; 10 nucleotides line up with TRBD1. CDR3 size: 15 residues. With 4 bases clipped from V and 2 bases from J, the junction kept 8 bases outside the gene matches. The germline CDR1 and CDR2 sequences are SQVTM and ANQGSEA.

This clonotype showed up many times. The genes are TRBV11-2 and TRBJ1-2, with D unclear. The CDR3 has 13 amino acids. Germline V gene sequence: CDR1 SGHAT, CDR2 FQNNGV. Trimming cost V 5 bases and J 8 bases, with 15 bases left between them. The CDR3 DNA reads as TGTGCCAGCAGCGCAACCGCCCGTGACGGCTACACCTTC. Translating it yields CASSATARDGYTF. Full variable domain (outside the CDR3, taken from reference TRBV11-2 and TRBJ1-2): EAGVAQSPRYKIIEKRQSVAFWCNPISGHATLYWYQQILGQGPKLLIQFQNNGVVDDSQLPKDRFSAERLKGVDSTLKIQPAKLEDSAVYLCASSATARDGYTFGSGTRLTVV.

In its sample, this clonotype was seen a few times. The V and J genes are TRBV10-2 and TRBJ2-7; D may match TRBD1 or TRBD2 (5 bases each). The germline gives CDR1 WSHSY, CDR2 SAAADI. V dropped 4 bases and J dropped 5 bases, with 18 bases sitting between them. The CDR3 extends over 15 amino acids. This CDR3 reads CASSVPGTKVDEQYF. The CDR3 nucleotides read TGCGCCAGCAGTGTACCCGGGACGAAAGTCGACGAGCAGTACTTC.

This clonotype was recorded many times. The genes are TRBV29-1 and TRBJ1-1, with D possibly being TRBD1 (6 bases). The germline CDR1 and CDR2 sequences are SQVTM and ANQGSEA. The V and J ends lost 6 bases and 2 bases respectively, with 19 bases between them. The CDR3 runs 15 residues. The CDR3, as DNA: TGCAGCGTCACTCGACTGGACAGAGTCAACACTGAAGCTTTCTTT. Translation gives CSVTRLDRVNTEAFF. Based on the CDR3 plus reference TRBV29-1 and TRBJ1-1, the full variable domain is SAVISQKPSRDICQRGTSLTIQCQVDSQVTMMFWYRQQPGQSLTLIATANQGSEATYESGFVIDKFPISRPNLTFSTLTVSNMSPEDSSIYLCSVTRLDRVNTEAFFGQGTRLTVV.

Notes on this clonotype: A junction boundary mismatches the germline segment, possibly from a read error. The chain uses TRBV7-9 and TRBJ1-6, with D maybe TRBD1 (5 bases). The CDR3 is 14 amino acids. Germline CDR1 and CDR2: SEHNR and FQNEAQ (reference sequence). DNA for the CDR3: TGTGCCAGCAGCTACGGGGGGGGAGGCTCACCCCCCCACTTT. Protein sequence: CASSYGGGGSPPHF.

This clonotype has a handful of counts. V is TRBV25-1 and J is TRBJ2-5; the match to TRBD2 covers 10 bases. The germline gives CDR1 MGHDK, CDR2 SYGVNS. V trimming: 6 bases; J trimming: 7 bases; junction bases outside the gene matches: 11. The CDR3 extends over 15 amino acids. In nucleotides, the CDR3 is TGTGCCAGCAGCCTCAGGACTAGCGGTGGAGGGACCCAGTACTTC. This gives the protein CASSLRTSGGGTQYF.

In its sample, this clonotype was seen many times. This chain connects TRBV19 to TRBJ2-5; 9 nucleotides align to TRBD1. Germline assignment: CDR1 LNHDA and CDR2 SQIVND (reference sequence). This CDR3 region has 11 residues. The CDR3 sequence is CRTGVIGTQYF. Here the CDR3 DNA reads TGTCGGACAGGGGTGATTGGGACCCAGTACTTC.

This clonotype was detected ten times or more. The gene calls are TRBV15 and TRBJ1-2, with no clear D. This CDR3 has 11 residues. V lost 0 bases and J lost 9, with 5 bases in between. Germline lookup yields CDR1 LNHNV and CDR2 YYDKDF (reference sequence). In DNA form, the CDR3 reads TGTGCCACCAGCAGAGATATGAGCTACACCTTC. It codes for CATSRDMSYTF.

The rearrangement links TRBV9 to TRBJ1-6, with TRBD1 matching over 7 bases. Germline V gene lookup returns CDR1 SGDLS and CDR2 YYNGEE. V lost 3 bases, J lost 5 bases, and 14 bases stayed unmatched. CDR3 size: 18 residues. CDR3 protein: CASSATTGTAENNSPLHF. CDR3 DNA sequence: TGTGCCAGCAGCGCAACAACCGGGACAGCCGAGAATAATTCACCCCTCCACTTT.

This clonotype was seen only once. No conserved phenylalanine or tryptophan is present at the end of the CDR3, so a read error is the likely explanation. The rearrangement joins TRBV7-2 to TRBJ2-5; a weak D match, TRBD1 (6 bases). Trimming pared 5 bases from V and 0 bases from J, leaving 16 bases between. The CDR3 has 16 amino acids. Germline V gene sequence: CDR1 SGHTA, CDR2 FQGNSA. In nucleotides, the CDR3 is TGTGCCAGCAGCCCACCATACCGGGACAACCAAGAGACCCAGTACGTC. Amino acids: CASSPPYRDNQETQYV.